These T cell receptor beta chains were read from a single sample in a study of PD-1 blockade in classical Hodgkin lymphoma. This table comes from immunoSEQ multiplex PCR, and its TCRdb copy is limited to in-frame clones, with some not included. The table records roughly 90,000 clones, 80% to 90% of them present only once. The sequencing here drew on peripheral blood mononuclear cells (PBMCs), taken before the second cycle of nivolumab. The receptors shown here come from a human donor with classical Hodgkin lymphoma. Both conserved end residues are part of each CDR3. Each record gives: D gene, J gene, V gene, clone size, CDR3 DNA, CDR3 protein. D genes are given only for firm matches. A row's size may be missing; if present it is once, few, many or a size class.

>NA|TRBJ2-5|TRBV10-3|once
TGTGCCATCAGTGAGTCGCTGGGTCCGGAGACCCAGTACTTC
CAISESLGPETQYF
>NA|TRBJ1-3|TRBV19|NA
TGTGCCAGTAGTATTGGGACATCTCGTATCTCTGGAAACACCATATATTTT
CASSIGTSRISGNTIYF
>TRBD1|TRBJ1-2|TRBV5-1|NA
TGCGCCAGCAGCCCGGGGGGGACAGGGAATAACTATGGCTACACCTTC
CASSPGGTGNNYGYTF
>NA|TRBJ2-3|TRBV7-2|NA
TGTGCCAGCAGCTTAGAAGTCCGAACGGACACAGATACGCAGTATTTT
CASSLEVRTDTDTQYF
>NA|TRBJ2-2|TRBV5-6|NA
TGTGCCAGCAGCTTGTGGGCAGTAGGATACCGTAACGGGGAGCTGTTTTTT
CASSLWAVGYRNGELFF
>TRBD1|TRBJ2-7|TRBV2|NA
TGTGCCAGCAGTATGACAGGGTACGAGCAGTACTTC
CASSMTGYEQYF
>NA|TRBJ2-3|TRBV28|NA
TGTGCCAGCACTGGCAGTACAGATACGCAGTATTTT
CASTGSTDTQYF
>NA|TRBJ2-3|TRBV11-2|NA
TGTGCCAGCAGCTCAGGATATACGCAGTATTTT
CASSSGYTQYF
>NA|TRBJ2-3|TRBV7-8|NA
TGTGCCAGCAGCTTAGAAGAACCGGATACGCAGTATTTT
CASSLEEPDTQYF
>TRBD1|TRBJ2-7|TRBV19|NA
TGTGCCAGCCAAGGACAGGGGAACGAGCAGTACTTC
CASQGQGNEQYF
>NA|TRBJ2-5|TRBV19|NA
TGTGCCAGTAGTATTATAAGAGAAGAGACCCAGTACTTC
CASSIIREETQYF
>NA|TRBJ2-7|TRBV5-5|once
TGTGCCAGCATGACAGTCCCGTTCTACGAGCAGTACTTC
CASMTVPFYEQYF
>TRBD2|TRBJ2-3|TRBV6-4|NA
TGTGCCAGCAGGGGGACTAGCGGCACAGATACGCAGTATTTT
CASRGTSGTDTQYF
>NA|TRBJ2-7|TRBV10-3|NA
TGTGCCATCAGGGGGGACAACTTCTACGAGCAGTACTTC
CAIRGDNFYEQYF
>NA|TRBJ2-5|TRBV27|NA
TGTGCCAGCAGTTTTAACGGAGGGAGGGAGACCCAGTACTTC
CASSFNGGRETQYF
>NA|TRBJ2-7|TRBV6-5|NA
TGTGCCAGCGGGTCGGGGGACAGCCACGAGCAGTACTTC
CASGSGDSHEQYF
>NA|TRBJ1-4|TRBV19|NA
TGTGCCAGTAAGATGGGGGGCTTTAATGAAAAACTGTTTTTT
CASKMGGFNEKLFF
>NA|TRBJ1-3|TRBV28|NA
TGTGCCAGCAGTTTAAGGGATACCTCTGGAAACACCATATATTTT
CASSLRDTSGNTIYF
>TRBD1|TRBJ2-3|TRBV7-3|NA
TGTGCCAGCAGCCTAACAGGGGGCGCAGATACGCAGTATTTT
CASSLTGGADTQYF
>TRBD2|TRBJ2-5|TRBV30|NA
TGTGCCTGGAGCGCCCACATTTCCCTAGCGGGAGCACGGGAGACCCAGTACTTC
CAWSAHISLAGARETQYF
>NA|TRBJ1-1|TRBV7-2|NA
TGTGCCAGCAGCTTAAACGAGTGGGGGGACACTGAAGCTTTCTTT
CASSLNEWGDTEAFF
>NA|TRBJ2-7|TRBV30|few
TGTGCCTGGAGTGTTGGCGGGATCTCCTACGAGCAGTACTTC
CAWSVGGISYEQYF
>NA|TRBJ2-2|TRBV9|NA
TGTGCCAGCAGCGTAGGCTTATTCGGGGGGCAGAACACCGGGGAGCTGTTTTTT
CASSVGLFGGQNTGELFF
>NA|TRBJ1-1|TRBV4-1|NA
TGCGCCAGCAGCCAAGGAACAGGATACACTGAAGCTTTCTTT
CASSQGTGYTEAFF
>NA|TRBJ2-1|TRBV28|once
TGTGCCAGCAGCCCCGGGACGGCATTCGATGAGCAGTTCTTC
CASSPGTAFDEQFF
>NA|TRBJ1-3|TRBV2|few
TGTGCCAGCAGTCTCGACGGGTCTGGAAACACCATATATTTT
CASSLDGSGNTIYF
>NA|TRBJ1-1|TRBV27|NA
TGTGCCAGCAGTTTATCAAGAGCAGTGCAAGCTTTCTTT
CASSLSRAVQAFF
>NA|TRBJ1-1|TRBV9|NA
TGTGCCAGCAGACCGGCCGACAGGTGGAACACTGAAGCTTTCTTT
CASRPADRWNTEAFF
>NA|TRBJ2-7|TRBV10-2|NA
TGCGCCAGCAGTGAGCTAGGGGTAACCTACGAGCAGTACTTC
CASSELGVTYEQYF
>TRBD2|TRBJ2-7|TRBV5-4|NA
TGTGCCAGCAGCTTTTTAAGCGGGAGGGCCGGCGAGCAGTACTTC
CASSFLSGRAGEQYF
>TRBD2|TRBJ2-7|TRBV7-2|NA
TGTGCCAGCAGCCTAGCGGGAGGGCCGTACGAGCAGTACTTC
CASSLAGGPYEQYF
>NA|TRBJ1-2|TRBV14|NA
TGTGCCAGCAGCCAACAGCTTAACTATGGCTACACCTTC
CASSQQLNYGYTF
>NA|TRBJ2-1|TRBV19|NA
TGTGCCAGTAGTATGCGGAGGTATCGCCACAATGAGCAGTTCTTC
CASSMRRYRHNEQFF
>TRBD2|TRBJ2-1|TRBV12-5|NA
TGTGCTAGTGGTTTGCAGGGACTAGCGGGAGGGCTGGGGGAGCAGTTCTTC
CASGLQGLAGGLGEQFF
>TRBD2|TRBJ2-5|TRBV5-1|NA
TGCGCCAGCAGGGTAGCGGGCCAAGAGACCCAGTACTTC
CASRVAGQETQYF
>NA|TRBJ1-2|TRBV27|few
TGTGCCATCGGGCGGAGGGGGGGTATCGGTGGCTACACCTTC
CAIGRRGGIGGYTF
>NA|TRBJ1-3|TRBV13|NA
TGTGCCAGCAGCCCAAGGGGCTCTGGAAACACCATATATTTT
CASSPRGSGNTIYF
>TRBD1|TRBJ1-5|TRBV5-1|NA
TGCGCCATTTCCGGGACAGAATTAGGTCAGCCCCAGCATTTT
CAISGTELGQPQHF
>TRBD1|TRBJ1-2|TRBV10-3|NA
TGTGCCATCAGCCCGGGACAGAACTATGGCTACACCTTC
CAISPGQNYGYTF
>TRBD1|TRBJ2-3|TRBV28|NA
TGTGCCAGCAGTTTCTCCCAGGGGGCAGATACGCAGTATTTT
CASSFSQGADTQYF
>TRBD2|TRBJ2-3|TRBV6-6|NA
TGTGCCAGTGGAGCGGGATCCTCCACAGATACGCAGTATTTT
CASGAGSSTDTQYF
>TRBD2|TRBJ2-3|TRBV30|NA
TGTGCCTGGAGTGTGCTAGCGGGGCGCACAGATACGCAGTATTTT
CAWSVLAGRTDTQYF
>TRBD1|TRBJ2-7|TRBV14|NA
TGTGCCAGCACTCCTGGGACAGGCTCCTACGAGCAGTACTTC
CASTPGTGSYEQYF
>TRBD2|TRBJ2-2|TRBV11-2|NA
TGTGCCAGCAGCCCCCGACTAGCGGGGGGCGCGAACACCGGGGAGCTGTTTTTT
CASSPRLAGGANTGELFF
>NA|TRBJ2-7|TRBV29-1|NA
TGCAGCTTCGGGACTCAGAGCTCCTACGAGCAGTACTTC
CSFGTQSSYEQYF
>NA|TRBJ2-7|TRBV6-1|NA
TGTGCCAGCAGCGAAGGACTCCCTCCGACCTACGAGCAGTACTTC
CASSEGLPPTYEQYF
>TRBD2|TRBJ2-7|TRBV10-3|NA
TGTGCCATCAGTGAGTCTCGAACTAGCGGACCCTACGAGCAGTACTTC
CAISESRTSGPYEQYF
>NA|TRBJ1-4|TRBV7-9|NA
TGTGCCAGCAGCTTAACAGGGATCGGCCCTAATGAAAAACTGTTTTTT
CASSLTGIGPNEKLFF
>NA|TRBJ1-4|TRBV11-2|medium-sized
TGTGCCAGCAGCGCCGACGGTGCAACTAATGAAAAACTGTTTTTT
CASSADGATNEKLFF
>TRBD2|TRBJ2-1|TRBV15|NA
TGTGCCACCAGCAGAGATGGGACTAGCGGGAGGGGCTCCTACAATGAGCAGTTCTTC
CATSRDGTSGRGSYNEQFF
>NA|TRBJ2-7|TRBV7-9|NA
TGTGCCAGCAGCTCGCAGAATCGGGACGAGCAGTACTTC
CASSSQNRDEQYF
>NA|TRBJ2-7|TRBV10-2|NA
TGCGCCAGCAGTGGGTATGGGGCATCCTACGAGCAGTACTTC
CASSGYGASYEQYF
>TRBD1|TRBJ1-4|TRBV30|NA
TGTGCCTGGGCGGGACAGCTCAATGAAAAACTGTTTTTT
CAWAGQLNEKLFF
>NA|TRBJ2-2|TRBV14|few
TGTGCCAGCAGCCTTCAAAACACCGGGGAGCTGTTTTTT
CASSLQNTGELFF